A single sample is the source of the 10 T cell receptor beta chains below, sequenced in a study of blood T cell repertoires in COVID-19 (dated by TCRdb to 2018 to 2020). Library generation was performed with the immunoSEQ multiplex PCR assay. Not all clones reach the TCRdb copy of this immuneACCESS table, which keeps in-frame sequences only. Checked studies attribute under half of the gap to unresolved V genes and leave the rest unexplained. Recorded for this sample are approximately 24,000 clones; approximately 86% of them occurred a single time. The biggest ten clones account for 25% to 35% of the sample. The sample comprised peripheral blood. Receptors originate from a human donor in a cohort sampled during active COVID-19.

CDR3 sequence (DNA): TGTGCCTGGAGTGTAAAGGGGGTCGACATTCAGTACTTC. It yields the protein CAWSVKGVDIQYF. This chain links TRBV30 with TRBJ2-4; D is perhaps TRBD1 (6 bases). The germline gives CDR1 GTSNPN, CDR2 SVGIG (reference sequence). There are 13 residues in the CDR3. V dropped 0 bases and J dropped 8 bases, with 11 bases sitting between them.

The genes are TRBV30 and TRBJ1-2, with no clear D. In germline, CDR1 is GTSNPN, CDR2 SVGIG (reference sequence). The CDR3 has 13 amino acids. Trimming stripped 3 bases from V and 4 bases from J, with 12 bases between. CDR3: CAWRRNEGYGYTF. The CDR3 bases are TGTGCCTGGAGGAGGAACGAGGGCTATGGCTACACCTTC.

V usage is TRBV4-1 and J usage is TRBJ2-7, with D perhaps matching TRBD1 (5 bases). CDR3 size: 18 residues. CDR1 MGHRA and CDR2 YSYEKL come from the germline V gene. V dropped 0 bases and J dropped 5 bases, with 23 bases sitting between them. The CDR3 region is CASSQDPLQGVGAHEQYF. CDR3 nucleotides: TGCGCCAGCAGCCAAGATCCTCTTCAGGGTGTCGGTGCCCACGAGCAGTACTTC.

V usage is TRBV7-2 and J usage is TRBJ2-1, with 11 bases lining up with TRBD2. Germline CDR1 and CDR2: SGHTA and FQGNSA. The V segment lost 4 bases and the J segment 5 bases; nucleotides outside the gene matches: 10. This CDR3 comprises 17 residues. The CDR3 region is CASSSRTSGSKNNEQFF. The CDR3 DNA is TGTGCCAGCAGCTCCCGTACTAGCGGGAGTAAGAACAATGAGCAGTTCTTC.

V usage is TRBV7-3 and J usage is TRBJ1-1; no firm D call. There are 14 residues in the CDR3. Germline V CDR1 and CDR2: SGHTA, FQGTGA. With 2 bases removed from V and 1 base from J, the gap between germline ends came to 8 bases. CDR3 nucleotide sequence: TGTGCCAGCAGCTTACAGGCGGGGAACACTGAAGCTTTCTTT. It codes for CASSLQAGNTEAFF.

The CDR3 DNA sequence: TGTGCCAGCAGGGGCAGCGGGGAGCTGTTTTTT. It yields the protein CASRGSGELFF. This chain joins TRBV6-5 and TRBJ2-2; D is unresolved. CDR3 length: 11 amino acids. Germline CDR1 is MNHEY and CDR2 is SVGAGI. Trimming took off 6 bases at V and 7 bases at J, with 6 bases between the two ends.

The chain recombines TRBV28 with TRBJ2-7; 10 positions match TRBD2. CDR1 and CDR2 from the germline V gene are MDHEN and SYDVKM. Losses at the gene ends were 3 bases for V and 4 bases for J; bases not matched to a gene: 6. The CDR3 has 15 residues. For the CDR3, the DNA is TGTGCCAGCAGTTTGACTAGCGGGTTTACATACGAGCAGTACTTC. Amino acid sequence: CASSLTSGFTYEQYF. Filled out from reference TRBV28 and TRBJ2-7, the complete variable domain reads DVKVTQSSRYLVKRTGEKVFLECVQDMDHENMFWYRQDPGLGLRLIYFSYDVKMKEKGDIPEGYSVSREKKERFSLILESASTNQTSMYLCASSLTSGFTYEQYFGPGTRLTVT.

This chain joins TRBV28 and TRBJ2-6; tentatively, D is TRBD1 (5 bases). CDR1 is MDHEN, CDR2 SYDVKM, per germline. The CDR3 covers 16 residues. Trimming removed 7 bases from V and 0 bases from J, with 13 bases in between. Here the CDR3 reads CASTGQGRSGANVLTF. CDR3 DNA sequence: TGTGCCAGCACCGGGCAGGGCCGCTCTGGGGCCAACGTCCTGACTTTC.

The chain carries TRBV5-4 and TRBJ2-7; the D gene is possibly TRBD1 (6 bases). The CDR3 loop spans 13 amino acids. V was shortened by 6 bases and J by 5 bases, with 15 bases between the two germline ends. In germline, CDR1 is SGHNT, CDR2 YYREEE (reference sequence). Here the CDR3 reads CASTLQGFHEQYF. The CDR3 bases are TGTGCCAGCACCCTGCAGGGGTTCCACGAGCAGTACTTC.

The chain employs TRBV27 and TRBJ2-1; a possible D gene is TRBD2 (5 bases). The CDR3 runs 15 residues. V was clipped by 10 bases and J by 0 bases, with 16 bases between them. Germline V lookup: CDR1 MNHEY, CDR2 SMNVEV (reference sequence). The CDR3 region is CATMVGESSYNEQFF. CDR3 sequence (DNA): TGTGCCACCATGGTGGGAGAAAGCTCCTACAATGAGCAGTTCTTC.